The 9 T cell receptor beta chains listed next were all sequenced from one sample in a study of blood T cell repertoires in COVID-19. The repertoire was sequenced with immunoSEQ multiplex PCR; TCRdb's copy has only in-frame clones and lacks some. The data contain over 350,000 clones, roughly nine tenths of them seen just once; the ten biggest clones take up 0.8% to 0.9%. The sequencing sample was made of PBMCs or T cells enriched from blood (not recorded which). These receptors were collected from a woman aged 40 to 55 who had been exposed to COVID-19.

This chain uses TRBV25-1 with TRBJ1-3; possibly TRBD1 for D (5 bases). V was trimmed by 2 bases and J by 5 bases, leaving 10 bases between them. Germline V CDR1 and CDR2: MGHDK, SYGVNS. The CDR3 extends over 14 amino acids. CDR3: CASSEQGSRNTIYF. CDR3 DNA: TGTGCCAGCAGTGAACAGGGTTCAAGAAACACCATATATTTT.

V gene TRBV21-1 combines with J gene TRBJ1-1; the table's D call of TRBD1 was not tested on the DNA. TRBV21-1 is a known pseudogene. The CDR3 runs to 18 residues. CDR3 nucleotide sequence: TGTGCCAGCAGCACCCGACAGGGGGCAAATTGGGTGAACACTGAAGCTTTCTTT. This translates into CASSTRQGANWVNTEAFF.

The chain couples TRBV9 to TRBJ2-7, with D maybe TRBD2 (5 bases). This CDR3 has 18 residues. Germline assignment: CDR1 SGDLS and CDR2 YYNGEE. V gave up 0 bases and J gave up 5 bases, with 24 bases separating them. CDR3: CASSVEGRRTLGRNEQYF. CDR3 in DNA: TGTGCCAGCAGCGTAGAGGGCAGGAGGACGTTGGGAAGGAACGAGCAGTACTTC.

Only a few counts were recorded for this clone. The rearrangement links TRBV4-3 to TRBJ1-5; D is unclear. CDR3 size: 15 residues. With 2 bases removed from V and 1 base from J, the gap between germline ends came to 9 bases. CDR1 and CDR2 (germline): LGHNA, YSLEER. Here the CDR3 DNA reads TGCGCCAGCAGCCAATCGGCGGGGAGCAATCAGCCCCAGCATTTT. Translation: CASSQSAGSNQPQHF.

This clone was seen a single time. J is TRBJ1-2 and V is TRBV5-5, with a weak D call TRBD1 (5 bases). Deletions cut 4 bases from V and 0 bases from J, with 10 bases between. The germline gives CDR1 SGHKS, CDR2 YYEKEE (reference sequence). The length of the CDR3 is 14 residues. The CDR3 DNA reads TGTGCCAGCAGCCCACAGGTTACTAACTATGGCTACACCTTC. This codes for CASSPQVTNYGYTF.

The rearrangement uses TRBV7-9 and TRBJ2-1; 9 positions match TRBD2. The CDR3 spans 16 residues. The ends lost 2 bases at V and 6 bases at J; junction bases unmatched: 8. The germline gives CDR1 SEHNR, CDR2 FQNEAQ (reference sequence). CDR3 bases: TGTGCCAGCAGCTTAATCCGGCGGGAGGGGGGCAATGAGCAGTTCTTC. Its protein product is CASSLIRREGGNEQFF.

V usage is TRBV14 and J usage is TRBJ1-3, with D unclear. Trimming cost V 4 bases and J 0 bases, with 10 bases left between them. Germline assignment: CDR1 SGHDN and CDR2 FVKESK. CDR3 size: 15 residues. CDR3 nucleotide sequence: TGTGCCAGCAGCCCCCAGGCCATCTCTGGAAACACCATATATTTT. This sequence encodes CASSPQAISGNTIYF.

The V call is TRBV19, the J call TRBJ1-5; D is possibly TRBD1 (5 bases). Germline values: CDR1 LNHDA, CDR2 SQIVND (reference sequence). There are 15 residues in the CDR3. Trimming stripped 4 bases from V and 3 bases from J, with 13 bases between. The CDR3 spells CASSTKGEFNQPQHF. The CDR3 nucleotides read TGTGCCAGTAGTACAAAAGGGGAATTCAATCAGCCCCAGCATTTT.

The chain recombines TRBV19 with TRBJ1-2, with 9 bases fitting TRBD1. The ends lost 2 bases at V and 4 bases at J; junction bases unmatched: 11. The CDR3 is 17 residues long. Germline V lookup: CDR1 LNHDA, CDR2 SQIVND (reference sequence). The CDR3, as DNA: TGTGCCAGTAGTATACCCCCCCTCGGGACAGGGTCCTATGGCTACACCTTC. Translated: CASSIPPLGTGSYGYTF. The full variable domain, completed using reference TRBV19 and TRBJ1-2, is DGGITQSPKYLFRKEGQNVTLSCEQNLNHDAMYWYRQDPGQGLRLIYYSQIVNDFQKGDIAEGYSVSREKKESFPLTVTSAQKNPTAFYLCASSIPPLGTGSYGYTFGSGTRLTVV.